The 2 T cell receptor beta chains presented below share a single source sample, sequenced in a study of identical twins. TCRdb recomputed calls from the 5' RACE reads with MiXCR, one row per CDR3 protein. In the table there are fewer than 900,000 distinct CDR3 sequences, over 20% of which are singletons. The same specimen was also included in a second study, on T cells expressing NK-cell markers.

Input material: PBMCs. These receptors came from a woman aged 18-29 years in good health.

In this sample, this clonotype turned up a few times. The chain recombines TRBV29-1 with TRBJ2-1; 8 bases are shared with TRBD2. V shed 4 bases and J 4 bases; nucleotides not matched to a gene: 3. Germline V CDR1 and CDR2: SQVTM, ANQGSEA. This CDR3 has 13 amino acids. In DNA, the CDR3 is TGCAGCGTTGTGGGGACTAGGTACAATGAGCAGTTCTTC. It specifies CSVVGTRYNEQFF.

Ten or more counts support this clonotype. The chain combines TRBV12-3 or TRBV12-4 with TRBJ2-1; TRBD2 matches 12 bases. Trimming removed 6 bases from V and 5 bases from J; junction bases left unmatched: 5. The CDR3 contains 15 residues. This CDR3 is CASSSLAGGDNEQFF. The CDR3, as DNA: TGTGCCAGCAGCTCTCTAGCGGGAGGGGACAATGAGCAGTTCTTC.